One sample yielded the 31 T cell receptor beta chains listed below, sequenced in a study of tumor-infiltrating lymphocytes in primary liver carcinoma. A primer matching the constant region was used to make TCR beta cDNA from 500 ng of total RNA. Employing slightly modified ARM-PCR, three nested multiplex PCR rounds were run, and these gave rise to the TCR beta libraries. The first two PCR rounds used TRBV1-TRBV30 forward primers with a C-beta reverse primer, 10 to 11 cycles each. One entry per CDR3 protein results from TCRdb running MiXCR on the multiplex PCR reads. The table shows under 150,000 distinct CDR3 sequences, with nearly 70% occurring only once. Each 20-30 mg portion of unsorted bulk tissue served as the source for co-extraction of RNA and DNA. The specimen sequenced was tumor-adjacent normal liver tissue. These TCRs come from a woman aged 55-69 years with primary liver carcinoma and hepatitis B virus infection.

Concerning this clonotype itself: In this CDR3 the conserved last residue, phenylalanine or tryptophan, is missing, so a read error is likely. The DNA is left out, because the CDR3 cannot be placed on it with certainty; the CDR3 is given as TCRdb lists it. This rearrangement joins TRBV11-1 to TRBJ2-3; no check of the table's D call, TRBD2, against the DNA was made. The CDR3 totals 14 residues, both ends included. From germline, CDR1 is SGHAT and CDR2 FQDESV (reference sequence). CDR3 sequence reads: CASSLRQHAGESHL.

For this clonotype: Germline is not matched at one junction end, which may reflect a read error. The chain is built from TRBV29-1 and TRBJ2-3; TRBD2 agrees at 11 bases. This CDR3 spans 15 amino acids. Per the germline V gene, CDR1 is SQVTM and CDR2 is ANQGSEA. Written as DNA, the CDR3 is TGCAGCGTTCTGGGGCTAGCGGGAGGATCAGATACGCACTATTTT. Its translation: CSVLGLAGGSDTHYF.

This clonotype was seen more than once but under ten times. The chain carries TRBV7-3 and TRBJ2-1; 13 positions match TRBD2. The ends lost 2 bases at V and 10 bases at J; junction bases unmatched: 8. CDR1 and CDR2 (germline): SGHTA, FQGTGA. This CDR3 has 16 residues. The DNA of the CDR3 is TGTGCCAGCAGCTTAGATAGACCGGGACTAGCGGGAGAGCAGTTCTTC. Protein sequence: CASSLDRPGLAGEQFF.

This clonotype has at least ten counts. The rearrangement joins TRBV13 to TRBJ2-7, with TRBD2 matching 9 bases. V lost 3 bases and J lost 2; bases outside the gene matches: 5. The germline V gene has CDR1 PRHDT and CDR2 FYEKMQ (reference sequence). The CDR3 sequence is 15 residues long. The CDR3 region is CASSFGLAGTYEQYF. The CDR3, as DNA: TGTGCCAGCAGCTTTGGGCTAGCGGGAACCTACGAGCAGTACTTC.

This clonotype was recorded at least ten times. V gene TRBV29-1 combines with J gene TRBJ1-1; 10 positions agree with TRBD1. The CDR3 consists of 14 residues. With 1 base clipped from V and 7 bases from J, the junction kept 6 bases outside the gene matches. The V gene's germline CDR1 is SQVTM and CDR2 ANQGSEA. The CDR3: CSVEATGGLGEAFF. As DNA, the CDR3 is TGCAGCGTTGAAGCGACAGGGGGCCTTGGTGAAGCTTTCTTT.

By proportion, this clonotype is medium-sized. J is TRBJ2-5 and V is TRBV11-2, with D possibly TRBD1 on 6 matching bases. With 5 bases removed from V and 3 bases from J, the gap between germline ends came to 13 bases. The V gene's germline CDR1 is SGHAT and CDR2 FQNNGV. The CDR3 sequence is 14 residues long. The CDR3 protein is CASSQGHGKETQYF. DNA for the CDR3: TGTGCCAGCAGCCAGGGACATGGTAAAGAGACCCAGTACTTC.

The chain couples TRBV12-3 or TRBV12-4 to TRBJ1-1, with a tentative D call TRBD1 (5 bases). CDR3 length: 16 amino acids. The V gene lost 6 bases and the J gene lost 3 bases, with 20 bases spanning the gap. CDR3 nucleotides: TGTGCCAGCAGGGGGGAGCGCGGTAAGCAAGACACTGAAGCTTTCTTT. Translating it yields CASRGERGKQDTEAFF.

Of note for this clonotype: A much larger clone is a single base away; this may be a read error. V usage is TRBV5-1 and J usage is TRBJ1-1; the D is unclear. V dropped 4 bases and J dropped 4 bases, with 11 bases sitting between them. CDR1 is SGHRS, CDR2 YFSETQ, per germline. The CDR3 has 13 residues. CDR3 region: CASSPSRVTEAFF. CDR3 bases: TGCGCCAGCAGCCCCTCGAGGGTCACTGAAGCTTTCTTT.

Worth noting for this clonotype: The junction departs from the called germline gene at one end, perhaps through a read error. V usage is TRBV11-2 and J usage is TRBJ2-1, with 7 bases lining up with TRBD2. The CDR3 is 14 amino acids. CDR1 SGHAT and CDR2 FQNNGV come from the germline V gene. CDR3 coding DNA: TGTACCAGCAGCATGGGGGAGGGGCTCAATGAGCAGTTCTTC. Translating it yields CTSSMGEGLNEQFF.

Only a few counts were recorded for this clonotype. This may arise from a read error, as a much more abundant clone is one base away. This chain's CDR3 is CASSDGWTVAETQYF. The CDR3 DNA follows: TGTGCCAGCAGCGATGGGTGGACAGTTGCAGAGACCCAGTACTTC. This chain connects TRBV14 to TRBJ2-5, with D possibly TRBD1 on 6 matching bases. V was shortened by 5 bases and J by 4 bases, with 17 bases between the two germline ends. Germline V gives CDR1 SGHDN, CDR2 FVKESK. There are 15 residues in the CDR3.

The genes are TRBV5-5 and TRBJ2-5, with TRBD2 identical over 8 bases. Germline CDR1 and CDR2: SGHKS and YYEKEE (reference sequence). The CDR3 contains 17 residues. J was trimmed by 4 bases and V by 7 bases; bases with no gene match: 18. CDR3: CASGQREGAGIGETQYF. CDR3 nucleotide sequence: TGTGCCAGCGGCCAACGGGAGGGTGCAGGGATTGGAGAGACCCAGTACTTC.

In regard to this clonotype: The junction departs from germline at one end; a sequencing error may be responsible. The chain is built from TRBV6-6 and TRBJ1-5; 7 bases map to TRBD1. CDR3 length equals 14 residues. In germline, CDR1 is MNHNY, CDR2 SVGAGI (reference sequence). For the CDR3, the DNA is TGCGCCAGCAGTCAAGGACAGGTATATCAGCCCCAGCATTTT. Amino acids: CASSQGQVYQPQHF.

About this clonotype: A read error is possible here, since a much larger clone lies one base away. This rearrangement joins TRBV5-1 to TRBJ1-1, with D unresolved. Germline V lookup: CDR1 SGHRS, CDR2 YFSETQ. Trimming removed 4 bases from V and 0 bases from J, with 7 bases in between. CDR3 length: 13 residues. CDR3 in amino acids: CASSVTMNTEAFF. CDR3 bases: TGCGCCAGCAGCGTGACAATGAACACTGAAGCTTTCTTT.

As concerns this clonotype: Lacking the conserved final phenylalanine or tryptophan, this CDR3 likely reflects a read error. Because the CDR3's place on the DNA is in doubt, the DNA is left out and the CDR3 is given as listed by TCRdb. The genes are TRBV12-3 or TRBV12-4 and TRBJ2-3; TRBD2 is the table's D call, not checked against the DNA. The CDR3 is made up of 11 amino acids, end residues included. This CDR3 reads CASSVNGRLHL.

Details on this clonotype: One junction end does not reproduce the germline sequence, and a read error may be involved. The V and J genes are TRBV6-5 and TRBJ2-1, with 11 bases that match TRBD2. Germline V CDR1 and CDR2: MNHEY, SVGAGI. The CDR3 contains 15 residues. CDR3 coding DNA: TGTGCCAGCAGTTACGGGACTAGCGGCTACAATGGGCAGTTCTTC. This codes for CASSYGTSGYNGQFF.

For this clonotype: The junction departs from germline at one end; a sequencing error may be responsible. This sequence joins TRBV29-1 and TRBJ2-5, with D perhaps matching TRBD1 or TRBD2 (7 bases each). The germline gives CDR1 SQVTM, CDR2 ANQGSEA. The CDR3 runs 13 residues. The CDR3 DNA reads TGCAGCGTTGTATCAGGGGGGGAAGAGACCGAGTACTTC. It yields the protein CSVVSGGEETEYF.

Points on this clonotype: One junction end does not reproduce the germline sequence, and a read error may be involved. In nucleotides, the CDR3 is TGTGCCAGCAGTGAGTGTGGGACAGGGGACAATCAGGCCCAGCATTTT. Translation gives CASSECGTGDNQAQHF. This chain connects TRBV6-1 to TRBJ1-5; TRBD1 matches at 10 bases. The CDR3 spans 16 residues. Germline V gene sequence: CDR1 MNHNS, CDR2 SASEGT.

This clonotype was seen at least ten times. The chain has TRBV6-6 and TRBJ2-5, with 10 bases fitting TRBD1. From germline, CDR1 is MNHNY and CDR2 SVGAGI (reference sequence). After removal of 0 bases from V and 4 bases from J, the junction contained 2 bases not matched to a gene. This CDR3 is built from 15 residues. In nucleotides, the CDR3 is TGTGCCAGCAGTTACTCGCGGACAGGGGGAGAGACCCAGTACTTC. Residues: CASSYSRTGGETQYF.

For this clonotype: One end of the junction fails to match germline, which may point to a read error. The chain carries TRBV14 and TRBJ2-1; 9 positions agree with TRBD2. CDR1 SGHDN and CDR2 FVKESK come from the germline V gene. CDR3 length: 16 amino acids. CDR3 DNA sequence: TGTGTCAGCAGCCTGGGACTAGCTACTCACTACAATGAGCAATTCTTC. It specifies CVSSLGLATHYNEQFF.

This clonotype was counted between two and nine times. This may arise from a read error, as a much more abundant clone is one base away. The J gene is TRBJ2-7, the V gene TRBV12-5, with TRBD1 matching 9 bases. Germline CDR1 is LGHNT and CDR2 is FRNRAP. Trimming cost V 7 bases and J 3 bases; bases outside gene matches: 7. The length of the CDR3 is 14 residues. In nucleotides, the CDR3 is TGTGCTAGTGATGCAGACAGGGGGGGCTACGAGCAGTACTTC. Residues: CASDADRGGYEQYF.

This clonotype has a count of ten or more. The chain recombines TRBV12-3 or TRBV12-4 with TRBJ1-2; 8 bases line up with TRBD1. V was pared by 1 base and J by 6 bases, with 10 bases of the junction left unmatched. The CDR3 sequence is 16 residues long. This CDR3 reads CASSLGTGLSLDGYTF. The DNA for the CDR3 is TGTGCCAGCAGTTTAGGGACAGGGCTATCATTGGATGGCTACACCTTC.

This chain's CDR3 is CASKTGALYNEQFF. The CDR3 DNA is TGTGCCAGCAAGACAGGGGCACTTTACAATGAGCAGTTCTTC. The rearrangement joins TRBV12-3 or TRBV12-4 to TRBJ2-1; the match to TRBD1 covers 8 bases. After removal of 7 bases from V and 4 bases from J, the junction contained 6 bases not matched to a gene. The CDR3 spans 14 residues.

A few counts support this clonotype. Because it lacks the conserved phenylalanine or tryptophan at the end, this CDR3 is likely a read error. The chain recombines TRBV6-5 with TRBJ2-7, with 10 bases matching TRBD1. CDR3 length: 14 residues. The junction had 3 bases not matched to a gene; V was cut back by 0 bases and J by 7 bases. The germline gives CDR1 MNHEY, CDR2 SVGAGI. The CDR3 sequence: CASSYSTGGHEQYL. In nucleotides, the CDR3 is TGTGCCAGCAGTTACTCGACAGGGGGCCATGAGCAGTACTTA.

Concerning this clonotype: This may be a read error: a much more frequent sequence differs by one nucleotide. This rearrangement joins TRBV5-1 to TRBJ2-3; D is possibly TRBD2 (6 bases). This CDR3 is 16 amino acids long. V gave up 7 bases and J gave up 2 bases, with 20 bases separating them. CDR1 SGHRS and CDR2 YFSETQ come from the germline V gene. The CDR3 DNA reads TGCGCCAGCCGTCCTGGGGACGGGAGCGTCACAGATACGCAGTATTTT. This codes for CASRPGDGSVTDTQYF. Based on the CDR3 plus reference TRBV5-1 and TRBJ2-3, the full variable domain is KAGVTQTPRYLIKTRGQQVTLSCSPISGHRSVSWYQQTPGQGLQFLFEYFSETQRNKGNFPGRFSGRQFSNSRSEMNVSTLELGDSALYLCASRPGDGSVTDTQYFGPGTRLTVL.

The table lists this clonotype with a count of one. This may be a read error, as it is one base from a much larger clone. The rearrangement joins TRBV6-1 to TRBJ1-2, with D uncertain. This CDR3 contains 13 residues. Germline V gene sequence: CDR1 MNHNS, CDR2 SASEGT. The CDR3 DNA is TGTACCAGCGGTGTAACAGAGGAATATGGCTACACCTTC. It is translated as CTSGVTEEYGYTF.

Points on this clonotype: A much larger clone differs by one base, so this may be a read error. CDR3 residues: CASSFDERAADTQYF. In DNA form, the CDR3 reads TGTGCCAGCAGCTTTGACGAGCGGGCGGCGGATACGCAGTATTTT. The rearrangement links TRBV5-4 to TRBJ2-3; D is possibly TRBD2 (6 bases). The germline V gene encodes CDR1 SGHNT and CDR2 YYREEE (reference sequence). V was clipped by 2 bases and J by 6 bases, with 16 bases between them. The CDR3 totals 15 residues.

The chain combines TRBV5-1 with TRBJ1-1; 7 nucleotides line up with TRBD1. The CDR3 sequence is 16 residues long. The germline gives CDR1 SGHRS, CDR2 YFSETQ. V gave up 0 bases and J gave up 4 bases; unmatched junction bases: 9. The CDR3 sequence is CASSLATDRVSTEAFF. Written as DNA, the CDR3 is TGCGCCAGCAGCTTGGCTACTGACAGGGTATCCACTGAAGCTTTCTTT.

The V call is TRBV28, the J call TRBJ2-7; D unclear. Germline V gives CDR1 MDHEN, CDR2 SYDVKM. This CDR3 region has 17 residues. V lost 8 bases, J lost 0 bases, and 23 bases lay in between. The CDR3 region has the DNA TGTGCCAGCCCACCGACGCTCGACATCCCGAGCTCCTACGAGCAGTACTTC. Residues: CASPPTLDIPSSYEQYF.

With regard to this clonotype: The junction does not match germline at one end; this may be a read error. The J gene is TRBJ2-3, the V gene TRBV11-2; TRBD2 aligns across 10 bases. There are 17 residues in the CDR3. Germline CDR1 and CDR2: SGHAT and FQNNGV. The CDR3 is CASSLVGLATSTDRQYF. Written as DNA, the CDR3 is TGTGCCAGCAGTTTAGTGGGACTAGCGACTAGCACAGATAGACAGTATTTT.

This clonotype occurred many times. The rearrangement joins TRBV30 to TRBJ1-1; D gene unclear. Germline assignment: CDR1 GTSNPN and CDR2 SVGIG (reference sequence). The CDR3 sequence is 13 residues long. Between the trimmed V and J ends, which lost 1 base and 4 bases, there was a span of 10 bases. The CDR3 DNA reads TGTGCCTGGAGTGATGGAGACGCCACTGAAGCTTTCTTT. The encoded protein is CAWSDGDATEAFF. Looking up the rest from reference TRBV30 and TRBJ1-1 gives the full variable domain: SQTIHQWPATLVQPVGSPLSLECTVEGTSNPNLYWYRQAAGRGLQLLFYSVGIGQISSEVPQNLSASRPQDRQFILSSKKLLLSDSGFYLCAWSDGDATEAFFGQGTRLTVV.

The chain employs TRBV4-1 and TRBJ2-7; 8 nucleotides agree with TRBD2. The CDR3 covers 15 residues. The germline V gene has CDR1 MGHRA and CDR2 YSYEKL. The V gene end was trimmed by 10 bases and the J gene end by 4 bases; junction bases not matched to a gene: 15. CDR3 amino acids: CANSSCPAGGYEQYF. Here the CDR3 DNA reads TGCGCCAACAGTTCCTGCCCGGCGGGAGGATACGAGCAGTACTTC.